Given below is one TCR beta chain in context. Adults between about 18 and 89 years of age took part from some 25 US areas. Participants had their cohort set by participant-reported clinical history. Someone with COVID-19 had been met by exposed participants within 2 weeks before study entry. Looked up from germline, CDR1 is DFQATT and CDR2 is SNEGSKA (reference sequence). V was shortened by 4 bases and J by 6 bases, with 7 bases between the two germline ends. This CDR3 region has 11 residues. Per the authors' pipeline: Quantification of nucleated cells was approximated via reference gene primer amplification. Clones were read by immunoSEQ multiplex PCR, and TCRdb kept only the in-frame ones, dropping some. That table supplies the V and J calls and clone size; D and trimming were determined from the DNA. Counted here are hundreds of thousands of clones, around 80% occurring once; the ten biggest clones make up over 4%.

This specimen belongs to a study of blood T cell repertoires in COVID-19. Input material: PBMCs or T cells enriched from blood (not recorded which). The TCR comes from a man aged 35 to 55 who had been exposed to COVID-19. V is TRBV20-1 and J is TRBJ2-1, with TRBD2 as a possible D gene (6 bases). The CDR3 DNA follows: TGCAGTGCTATGACTAGCAATGAGCAGTTCTTC. Translation gives CSAMTSNEQFF.